The sequence of this TCR beta chain was determined in a study of identical twins. General study points: Cord blood beta clonotypes present at high abundance carried fewer insertions; no such pattern appeared in memory repertoires.

TCRdb recomputed calls from the 5' RACE reads with MiXCR, one row per CDR3 protein. The sample has about 1.7 million distinct CDR3 sequences, roughly 35% seen once; the top ten hold about 0.25%. CDR1 and CDR2 from the germline V gene are MGHRA and YSYEKL. CDR3 length: 15 amino acids. V was pared by 4 bases and J by 3 bases, with 15 bases between. Of note for this clonotype: Its specificity is unknown.

Sequenced material: cord blood. The TCR originated in a newborn girl in good health. The J gene is TRBJ2-5, the V gene TRBV4-1; D assignment may be TRBD1 or TRBD2 (6 bases each). Here the CDR3 DNA reads TGCGCCAGCAGCCTAAGCGGGTACAGGGAAGAGACCCAGTACTTC. Translating gives CASSLSGYREETQYF.